Following are 21 T cell receptor beta chains from one sample sequenced in a study of T cells in Graves' hyperthyroidism and ophthalmopathy. RNA transcripts served as the template for amplifying TCR beta CDR3 regions. A set of HTBI primers served as the primers for a first-round RT-PCR of the TCR CDR3. TCRdb processed the multiplex PCR reads anew with MiXCR; each CDR3 protein has one entry. There are roughly 630,000 distinct CDR3 sequences in the sample; around 16% occur only once, and approximately 7.4% lies in the top ten. Material: blood. These receptors all stem from a woman aged 25 to 39 with Graves' hyperthyroidism.

This clonotype was observed many times. The rearrangement uses TRBV7-2 and TRBJ2-7; 11 bases match TRBD2. The junction had 3 bases not matched to a gene; V was cut back by 5 bases and J by 3 bases. The CDR3 spans 14 residues. CDR1 and CDR2 (germline): SGHTA, FQGNSA. The CDR3 DNA sequence: TGTGCCAGCAGCATACTAGCGGGAGACTACGAGCAGTACTTC. Protein sequence: CASSILAGDYEQYF.

In its sample, this clonotype was seen many times. The V and J genes are TRBV20-1 and TRBJ1-4; D is unclear. Germline CDR1 and CDR2: DFQATT and SNEGSKA (reference sequence). The CDR3 extends over 14 amino acids. Deletions cut 0 bases from V and 3 bases from J, with 8 bases between. CDR3 bases: TGCAGTGCTAGAGATCCGGGAGCTAATGAAAAACTGTTTTTT. It encodes CSARDPGANEKLFF.

The V call is TRBV15, the J call TRBJ2-7; 12 bases are a match to TRBD1. Germline V gene data show CDR1 as LNHNV and CDR2 as YYDKDF (reference sequence). J was trimmed by 5 bases and V by 1 base; bases with no gene match: 3. This CDR3 has 15 residues. This CDR3 is CATSRAGTGGDEQYF. The DNA of the CDR3 is TGTGCCACCAGCAGAGCCGGGACAGGGGGCGACGAGCAGTACTTC.

This clonotype was recorded at least ten times. V usage is TRBV12-3 or TRBV12-4 and J usage is TRBJ2-3; the D gene is possibly TRBD2 (6 bases). The CDR3 contains 16 residues. V shed 7 bases and J shed 2 bases, with 19 bases lying between them. The chain's CDR3 is CASTGGASAYTDTQYF. In DNA, the CDR3 is TGTGCCAGCACCGGCGGGGCTAGCGCCTACACAGATACGCAGTATTTT.

V usage is TRBV6-1 and J usage is TRBJ1-1; the match to TRBD1 covers 10 bases. Germline trimming cut 5 bases from V and 7 bases from J; bases unmatched to any gene: 7. This CDR3 is 14 amino acids long. In germline, CDR1 is MNHNS, CDR2 SASEGT. The CDR3 sequence is CASSKPGQGYEAFF. The DNA for the CDR3 is TGTGCCAGCAGTAAGCCGGGACAGGGGTATGAAGCTTTCTTT.

This clonotype was seen repeatedly, ten times or more. In nucleotides, the CDR3 is TGCAGTGCTATATCCGGGTCGGGTTCCTACGAGCAGTACTTC. This translates into CSAISGSGSYEQYF. The chain carries TRBV20-1 and TRBJ2-7; D is unclear. Germline CDR1 is DFQATT and CDR2 is SNEGSKA (reference sequence). V was clipped by 4 bases and J by 1 base, with 14 bases between them. The CDR3 length is 14 residues.

This clonotype was detected many times. The rearrangement links TRBV28 to TRBJ1-2; TRBD1 matches 7 bases. CDR1 MDHEN and CDR2 SYDVKM come from the germline V gene. This CDR3 comprises 16 residues. J gave up 4 bases and V 3 bases, and 11 bases lay outside the gene matches. This CDR3 is CASSLGLTGRVYGYTF. CDR3 nucleotides: TGTGCCAGCAGTTTGGGGCTGACAGGGCGGGTCTATGGCTACACCTTC.

This rearrangement joins TRBV11-2 to TRBJ2-7; D remains ambiguous. Germline-derived CDR1 and CDR2 are SGHAT and FQNNGV. The CDR3 has 12 residues. The V and J ends lost 5 bases and 5 bases respectively, with 10 bases between them. The CDR3 is CASSRVFDEQYF. CDR3 nucleotides: TGTGCCAGCAGCAGGGTTTTCGACGAGCAGTACTTC.

This clonotype has only a few counts. The chain couples TRBV5-1 to TRBJ1-4; tentatively, D is TRBD1 (6 bases). This CDR3 contains 14 residues. Trimming shortened V by 6 bases and J by 4 bases, and 13 bases separated the two germline ends. Germline CDR1 SGHRS, CDR2 YFSETQ. CDR3 in DNA: TGCGCCAGCACAAGAGGCAGGGGTAATGAAAAACTGTTTTTT. Translated, it gives CASTRGRGNEKLFF. Filled out from reference TRBV5-1 and TRBJ1-4, the complete variable domain reads KAGVTQTPRYLIKTRGQQVTLSCSPISGHRSVSWYQQTPGQGLQFLFEYFSETQRNKGNFPGRFSGRQFSNSRSEMNVSTLELGDSALYLCASTRGRGNEKLFFGSGTQLSVL.

The V and J genes are TRBV12-5 and TRBJ2-7; D is unresolved. This CDR3 contains 12 residues. Per the germline V gene, CDR1 is LGHNT and CDR2 is FRNRAP. V was shortened by 5 bases and J by 6 bases, with 11 bases between the two germline ends. The DNA for the CDR3 is TGTGCTAGTGGTCTCATTACGGCCGAGCAGTACTTC. Its protein product is CASGLITAEQYF.

To note about this clonotype: This may stem from a read error, because a much larger clone lies one nucleotide away. J is TRBJ1-1 and V is TRBV7-6; 8 positions match TRBD1. The germline gives CDR1 SGHVS, CDR2 FNYEAQ. The CDR3 runs 14 residues. V was pared by 8 bases and J by 5 bases, with 10 bases of the junction left unmatched. This chain's CDR3 is CASGDQGAETEAFF. The CDR3, as DNA: TGTGCCAGCGGCGACCAGGGGGCGGAAACTGAAGCTTTCTTT.

Many counts were recorded for this clonotype. The chain recombines TRBV28 with TRBJ1-1, with D uncertain. This CDR3 has 16 amino acids. V was clipped by 6 bases and J by 0 bases, with 17 bases between them. The V gene's germline CDR1 is MDHEN and CDR2 SYDVKM. For the CDR3, the DNA is TGTGCCAGCAGATTTGATTTCCGTTACATGAACACTGAAGCTTTCTTT. It is translated as CASRFDFRYMNTEAFF.

As to this clonotype: A much larger clone differs from this one at a single base, so this may be a read error. The CDR3 region has the DNA TGTGCCAGCAGCACCGGACAGGTCGAGCAGTACTTC. Amino acids: CASSTGQVEQYF. This chain links TRBV11-1 with TRBJ2-7; 7 positions agree with TRBD1. Germline-derived CDR1 and CDR2 are SGHAT and FQDESV (reference sequence). CDR3 length: 12 amino acids. The V segment lost 5 bases and the J segment 6 bases; nucleotides outside the gene matches: 4.

Comment on this clonotype: Its ends do not fully match the called genes, so a read error is possible. The chain recombines TRBV6-5 with TRBJ2-7; 7 positions match TRBD1. The length of the CDR3 is 15 residues. The germline CDR1 and CDR2 sequences are MNHEY and SVGAGI. CDR3 protein: CASSFSRDSVYGQYF. As DNA, the CDR3 is TGTGCCAGCAGTTTCAGCCGGGACAGTGTCTACGGGCAGTACTTC.

This clonotype was seen at least ten times. The V call is TRBV12-3 or TRBV12-4, the J call TRBJ2-3, with TRBD2 matching 11 bases. The trim removed 5 bases at V and 2 bases at J, leaving 6 bases unmatched. The CDR3 runs 16 residues. In nucleotides, the CDR3 is TGTGCCAGCAGTCGGACTAGCGGGTTATTCACAGATACGCAGTATTTT. It is translated as CASSRTSGLFTDTQYF.

The V and J genes are TRBV4-3 and TRBJ2-7, with D possibly being TRBD2 (6 bases). The ends were cut back, 1 base at V and 7 bases at J, with 17 bases in the middle. In germline, CDR1 is LGHNA, CDR2 YSLEER. The CDR3 sequence is 15 residues long. The CDR3 DNA is TGCGCCAGCAGCCAAGCGTTAGGCGGGATGCGGGAGCAGTACTTC. Translating it yields CASSQALGGMREQYF.

This clonotype has just one count. The chain recombines TRBV18 with TRBJ2-7; TRBD1 is a possible D gene (6 bases). Germline V gene data show CDR1 as KGHSH and CDR2 as LQKENI. Trimming cost V 1 base and J 7 bases, with 14 bases left between them. This CDR3 spans 14 amino acids. DNA for the CDR3: TGTGCCAGCTCACCACAATCAGGGGCCTTGGAGCAGTACTTC. Translated: CASSPQSGALEQYF.

The CDR3 sequence: CSARDLVSEAFF. Here the CDR3 DNA reads TGCAGTGCTAGAGATTTGGTCAGTGAAGCTTTCTTT. This rearrangement joins TRBV20-1 to TRBJ1-1; no definite D call. The CDR3 is 12 amino acids. The V and J ends lost 0 bases and 7 bases respectively, with 9 bases between them. CDR1 DFQATT and CDR2 SNEGSKA come from the germline V gene (reference sequence).

The rearrangement joins TRBV29-1 to TRBJ2-7; 10 nucleotides agree with TRBD2. Germline CDR1 is SQVTM and CDR2 is ANQGSEA. Trimming cost V 7 bases and J 4 bases; bases outside gene matches: 19. CDR3 length: 17 residues. CDR3 bases: TGCAGCGCCAGACTTGCATGGACAGCTAGCGGGGGATACGAGCAGTACTTC. It specifies CSARLAWTASGGYEQYF.

This clonotype was detected ten times or more. The chain couples TRBV7-2 to TRBJ1-1, with a tentative D call TRBD1 (6 bases). V dropped 4 bases and J dropped 5 bases, with 17 bases sitting between them. The CDR3 extends over 15 amino acids. Looked up from germline, CDR1 is SGHTA and CDR2 is FQGNSA. In DNA, the CDR3 is TGTGCCAGCAGCTCCTATGGGGGGGCTTCAACTGAAGCTTTCTTT. Translating it yields CASSSYGGASTEAFF.

Many counts were recorded for this clonotype. The V and J genes are TRBV6-1 and TRBJ2-5, with D tentatively TRBD2 (5 bases). Germline loops: CDR1 MNHNS, CDR2 SASEGT. The V end lost 6 bases, the J end lost 13 bases, and 18 bases lay between the germline ends. The CDR3 sequence is 12 residues long. Here the CDR3 DNA reads TGTGCCAGCAGAAGGACGGGTGCAGGACTGTACTTC. Translated: CASRRTGAGLYF.